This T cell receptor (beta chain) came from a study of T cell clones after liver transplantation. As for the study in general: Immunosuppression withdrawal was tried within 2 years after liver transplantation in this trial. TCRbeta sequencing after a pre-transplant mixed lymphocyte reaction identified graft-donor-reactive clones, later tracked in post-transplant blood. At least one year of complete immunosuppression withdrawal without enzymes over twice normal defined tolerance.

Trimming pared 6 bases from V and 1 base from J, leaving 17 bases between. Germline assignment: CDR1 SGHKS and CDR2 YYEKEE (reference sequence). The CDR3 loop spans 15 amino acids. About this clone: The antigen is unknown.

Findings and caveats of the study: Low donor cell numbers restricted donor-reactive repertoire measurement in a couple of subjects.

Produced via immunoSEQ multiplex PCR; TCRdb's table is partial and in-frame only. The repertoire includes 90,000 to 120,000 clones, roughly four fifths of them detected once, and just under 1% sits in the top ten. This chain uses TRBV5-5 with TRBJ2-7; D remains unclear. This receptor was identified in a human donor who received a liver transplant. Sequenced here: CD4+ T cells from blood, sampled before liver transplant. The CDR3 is CASTSGIQKSYEQYF. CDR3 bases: TGTGCCAGCACCTCCGGTATCCAGAAATCCTACGAGCAGTACTTC.